The 23 T cell receptor beta chains below come from one sample, sequenced in a study of CD8+CD57+ T cells in acquired aplastic anemia (dated by TCRdb to 2016 to 2019). Instrument used: Illumina HiSeq 2000. Genomic DNA was used as template for profiling of TCR beta VDJ combinations and CDR3 sequences. TCRdb redid the processing of the public reads, applying fastp at Q25 and MiXCR, and retained in-frame beta chains. All rows with the same CDR3 protein become a single entry with the most common DNA and genes. In this sample the table shows over 150,000 distinct CDR3 sequences, over 50% of which occur a single time. The ten largest clones add up to around 12% of the sample. Flow cytometry had shown CD8+CD57+ cell expansion in the patients selected for sequencing. Sequencing input: sorted CD4+, CD8+, or CD8+CD57+ T cells (not recorded which) from PBMCs. Source of these receptors: a human donor with aplastic anemia.

This chain joins TRBV11-2 and TRBJ1-6; no clear D. Germline V CDR1 and CDR2: SGHAT, FQNNGV. Trimming took off 3 bases at V and 8 bases at J, with 17 bases between the two ends. The CDR3 extends over 16 amino acids. CDR3 residues: CASSLGGMGKDSPLHF. The CDR3, as DNA: TGTGCCAGCAGCTTGGGAGGGATGGGGAAGGATTCACCCCTCCACTTT.

The V gene is TRBV3-1, the J gene TRBJ2-7, with D unclear. Germline V gene lookup returns CDR1 LGHDT and CDR2 YNNKEL (reference sequence). The CDR3 sequence is 12 residues long. Deletions cut 1 base from V and 10 bases from J, with 11 bases between. The chain's CDR3 is CASSQGSPAQYF. DNA of the CDR3: TGTGCCAGCAGCCAAGGTTCGCCCGCCCAGTACTTC.

The sample holds many counts of this clonotype. The V gene is TRBV4-1, the J gene TRBJ2-7; D gene uncertain. The CDR3 is made up of 13 amino acids. Germline V CDR1 and CDR2: MGHRA, YSYEKL. V was trimmed by 1 base and J by 5 bases, leaving 9 bases between them. The CDR3 sequence: CASSQALQDEQYF. The CDR3 DNA sequence: TGCGCCAGCAGCCAAGCCCTCCAGGACGAGCAGTACTTC.

This CDR3 reads CASSFLAGPGTQETQYF. For the CDR3, the DNA is TGTGCCAGCAGCTTTCTAGCGGGCCCGGGGACTCAAGAGACCCAGTACTTC. The chain combines TRBV7-8 with TRBJ2-5; TRBD2 matches at 8 bases. CDR3 length: 17 residues. V lost 3 bases to trimming and J lost 2 bases; unmatched junction nucleotides: 11. Per the germline V gene, CDR1 is SGHVS and CDR2 is FQNEAQ.

This clonotype was seen a handful of times. The rearrangement joins TRBV7-9 to TRBJ1-1; D is possibly TRBD1 (6 bases). The V and J ends lost 4 bases and 3 bases respectively, with 21 bases between them. The CDR3 spans 17 residues. Germline CDR1 reads SEHNR; CDR2 reads FQNEAQ (reference sequence). CDR3 residues: CASSSRPLWGAYTEAFF. As DNA, the CDR3 is TGTGCCAGCAGCTCCAGACCCCTTTGGGGGGCCTACACTGAAGCTTTCTTT. Drawing the rest from reference TRBV7-9 and TRBJ1-1, the complete variable domain is DTGVSQNPRHKITKRGQNVTFRCDPISEHNRLYWYRQTLGQGPEFLTYFQNEAQLEKSRLLSDRFSAERPKGSFSTLEIQRTEQGDSAMYLCASSSRPLWGAYTEAFFGQGTRLTVV.

For this clonotype: This may be a read error: a much more frequent sequence differs by one nucleotide. The chain carries TRBV5-1 and TRBJ2-3, with TRBD2 matching 12 bases. Germline V gene lookup returns CDR1 SGHRS and CDR2 YFSETQ. CDR3 length: 16 amino acids. In DNA, the CDR3 is TGCGCCAGCAGCTTGTTCCTAGCGGGGGGGCGGGATACGCAGTGTTTT. Protein product: CASSLFLAGGRDTQCF.

This clonotype was picked up many times. V gene TRBV6-1 combines with J gene TRBJ1-2; possibly TRBD1 for D (5 bases). Trimming removed 6 bases at V and 3 bases at J, with 23 bases between. CDR3 length: 17 residues. The germline V gene has CDR1 MNHNS and CDR2 SASEGT. The CDR3 coding sequence is TGTGCCAGCAGCCCCCGGGGGTCGGGAGTGAGGGACTATGGCTACACCTTC. As protein: CASSPRGSGVRDYGYTF.

This clonotype was found many times. The chain has TRBV20-1 and TRBJ1-1; D call uncertain. Trimming left V 6 bases short and J 5 bases short, with 7 bases between. In germline, CDR1 is DFQATT, CDR2 SNEGSKA (reference sequence). The CDR3 length is 10 residues. DNA for the CDR3: TGCAGTGCGGGTGGGACTGAAGCTTTCTTT. Its translation is CSAGGTEAFF.

Ten or more counts support this clonotype. The chain links TRBV5-1 to TRBJ1-1, with D tentatively TRBD1 (6 bases). The V end lost 6 bases, the J end lost 8 bases, and 26 bases lay between the germline ends. Germline assignment: CDR1 SGHRS and CDR2 YFSETQ. This CDR3 has 16 residues. CDR3 DNA: TGCGCCAGCACCCTTACTGGCGCAGGGGCGGACTCCGAAGCTTTCTTT. Translation gives CASTLTGAGADSEAFF.

This clonotype has more than one count but fewer than ten. The V and J genes are TRBV7-6 and TRBJ1-2; D remains unclear. Germline V gene lookup returns CDR1 SGHVS and CDR2 FNYEAQ. The CDR3 has 13 amino acids. V shed 5 bases and J shed 4 bases, with 11 bases lying between them. CDR3 sequence (DNA): TGTGCCAGCAGCAGCACGGCTAGCTATGGCTACACCTTC. Translation: CASSSTASYGYTF.

This clonotype has just a few counts. CDR3 sequence (DNA): TGCGCCAGCAGTGAATGTTTGATTTGGGACAGGGAGGGAAACACCATATATTTT. It encodes CASSECLIWDREGNTIYF. The chain links TRBV10-1 to TRBJ1-3, with 9 bases matching TRBD1. This CDR3 is built from 18 residues. The V gene's germline CDR1 is WNHNN and CDR2 SYGVQD (reference sequence). J gave up 4 bases and V 3 bases, and 13 bases lay outside the gene matches.

This chain connects TRBV25-1 to TRBJ2-7; the D is unclear. Germline values: CDR1 MGHDK, CDR2 SYGVNS. Trimming took off 3 bases at V and 3 bases at J, with 12 bases between the two ends. The CDR3 extends over 14 amino acids. Here the CDR3 reads CASSDWGGDYEQYF. The CDR3 nucleotides read TGTGCCAGCAGTGATTGGGGTGGGGACTACGAGCAGTACTTC.

The CDR3: CASSILGTYGYTF. The CDR3 DNA sequence: TGTGCCAGTAGCATTCTGGGAACCTATGGCTACACCTTC. This chain connects TRBV19 to TRBJ1-2; D is uncertain. Germline CDR1 LNHDA, CDR2 SQIVND (reference sequence). The CDR3 spans 13 residues. The ends were cut back, 6 bases at V and 4 bases at J, with 12 bases in the middle. Supplemented by reference TRBV19 and TRBJ1-2, the full variable domain reads DGGITQSPKYLFRKEGQNVTLSCEQNLNHDAMYWYRQDPGQGLRLIYYSQIVNDFQKGDIAEGYSVSREKKESFPLTVTSAQKNPTAFYLCASSILGTYGYTFGSGTRLTVV.

V usage is TRBV4-1 and J usage is TRBJ1-2, with D tentatively TRBD1 (6 bases). V lost 1 base to trimming and J lost 8 bases, with 11 bases between them. The germline V gene encodes CDR1 MGHRA and CDR2 YSYEKL. The CDR3 has 13 amino acids. The CDR3 sequence is CASSQGTAKGYTF. The CDR3 DNA sequence: TGCGCCAGCAGCCAAGGGACAGCGAAGGGCTACACCTTC.

This clonotype was observed a few times. V and J are TRBV29-1 and TRBJ1-1; 8 bases fit TRBD1. This CDR3 comprises 13 residues. The germline V gene encodes CDR1 SQVTM and CDR2 ANQGSEA. V lost 4 bases, J lost 4 bases, and 5 bases stayed unmatched. CDR3 DNA sequence: TGCAGCGTTGGGGGACAGGTCGGCACTGAAGCTTTCTTT. It encodes CSVGGQVGTEAFF.

This chain joins TRBV29-1 and TRBJ1-2; 7 positions match TRBD1. With V trimmed by 6 bases and J by 4 bases, 8 bases remained unmatched. This CDR3 has 13 amino acids. Looked up from germline, CDR1 is SQVTM and CDR2 is ANQGSEA. The CDR3 loop reads CSVPGQRAYGYTF. CDR3 DNA sequence: TGCAGCGTGCCGGGACAGCGGGCCTATGGCTACACCTTC. Based on the CDR3 plus reference TRBV29-1 and TRBJ1-2, the full variable domain is SAVISQKPSRDICQRGTSLTIQCQVDSQVTMMFWYRQQPGQSLTLIATANQGSEATYESGFVIDKFPISRPNLTFSTLTVSNMSPEDSSIYLCSVPGQRAYGYTFGSGTRLTVV.

The chain recombines TRBV10-3 with TRBJ1-4; TRBD1 is a possible D gene (5 bases). Germline loops: CDR1 ENHRY, CDR2 SYGVKD. The CDR3 is made up of 16 amino acids. V lost 3 bases to trimming and J lost 0 bases, with 11 bases between them. As DNA, the CDR3 is TGTGCCATCAGTGAAGGGGTGGACGCAACTAATGAAAAACTGTTTTTT. As protein: CAISEGVDATNEKLFF.

The chain is built from TRBV20-1 and TRBJ2-3, with 11 bases that match TRBD2. This CDR3 spans 15 amino acids. With 7 bases clipped from V and 2 bases from J, the junction kept 8 bases outside the gene matches. From germline, CDR1 is DFQATT and CDR2 SNEGSKA (reference sequence). The CDR3 loop is CSVIAGGRVTDTQYF. The DNA of the CDR3 is TGCAGTGTCATAGCGGGAGGGCGGGTCACAGATACGCAGTATTTT.

This sequence joins TRBV7-8 and TRBJ1-1, with D uncertain. Trimming removed 5 bases at V and 3 bases at J, with 10 bases between. CDR1 is SGHVS and CDR2 is FQNEAQ in the germline V gene. This CDR3 spans 13 amino acids. Here the CDR3 DNA reads TGTGCCAGCAGCCCACCCTTGGACACTGAAGCTTTCTTT. Translating gives CASSPPLDTEAFF.

This clonotype was recorded a few times. The chain links TRBV10-3 to TRBJ1-1, with unresolved D. CDR3 length equals 12 residues. Germline V gene data show CDR1 as ENHRY and CDR2 as SYGVKD. V lost 5 bases and J lost 0, with 4 bases in between. The CDR3 DNA reads TGTGCCATCAGTAGGATGAACACTGAAGCTTTCTTT. Its translation: CAISRMNTEAFF.

V and J are TRBV6-1 and TRBJ1-6; D unclear. CDR3 length equals 13 residues. The germline CDR1 and CDR2 sequences are MNHNS and SASEGT. V lost 6 bases to trimming and J lost 9 bases, with 12 bases between them. For the CDR3, the DNA is TGTGCCAGCAGCACATCTAGGTTTTCACCCCTCCACTTT. Translating gives CASSTSRFSPLHF.

The chain joins TRBV9 to TRBJ2-3; D gene uncertain. This CDR3 comprises 14 residues. Looked up from germline, CDR1 is SGDLS and CDR2 is YYNGEE. V shed 0 bases and J shed 5 bases, with 10 bases lying between them. The CDR3 nucleotides read TGTGCCAGCAGCGTAGTAGGGCGAGAAGATACGCAGTATTTT. Its translation: CASSVVGREDTQYF.

This clonotype was counted at least ten times. The chain combines TRBV20-1 with TRBJ2-3; no definite D call. CDR1 DFQATT and CDR2 SNEGSKA come from the germline V gene (reference sequence). The CDR3 covers 15 residues. V lost 6 bases and J 4 bases, leaving 20 bases between the germline ends. The CDR3 bases are TGCAGTGCATTAGGGCCGGGCCCCTCCGCAGATACGCAGTATTTT. This gives the protein CSALGPGPSADTQYF.